Sequencing of this T cell receptor (beta chain) was carried out in a study of shared clonotypes between healthy human individuals. Study-level results: Naive subsets, compared against memory subsets, generally had larger estimated richness values. Shared clonotypes across all four donors exceeded non-shared ones in generation probability.

Germline assignment: CDR1 MNHEY and CDR2 SMNVEV (reference sequence). The CDR3 is 15 residues long. Trimming pared 2 bases from V and 2 bases from J, leaving 10 bases between. This clone was seen only once. Its target is not known. Per sorted-subset replicate PCR, input was around 200 ng DNA, representing tens of thousands of T cell genomes. Profiling relied on immunoSEQ multiplex PCR, and the TCRdb table lists in-frame clones only, not all of them. Among 2 million to 2.5 million clones listed, 90% to 95% were seen once. Material: naive CD4+ T cells sorted from blood. Regarding subset: CD45RA+ positively selected. The receptor's source is a man between 18 and 29 years old in good health. The gene calls are TRBV27 and TRBJ1-5, with D possibly TRBD1 on 6 matching bases. CDR3 nucleotides: TGTGCCAGCAGTTTAGGAGGGGGAGGCAATCAGCCCCAGCATTTT. Its protein product is CASSLGGGGNQPQHF.